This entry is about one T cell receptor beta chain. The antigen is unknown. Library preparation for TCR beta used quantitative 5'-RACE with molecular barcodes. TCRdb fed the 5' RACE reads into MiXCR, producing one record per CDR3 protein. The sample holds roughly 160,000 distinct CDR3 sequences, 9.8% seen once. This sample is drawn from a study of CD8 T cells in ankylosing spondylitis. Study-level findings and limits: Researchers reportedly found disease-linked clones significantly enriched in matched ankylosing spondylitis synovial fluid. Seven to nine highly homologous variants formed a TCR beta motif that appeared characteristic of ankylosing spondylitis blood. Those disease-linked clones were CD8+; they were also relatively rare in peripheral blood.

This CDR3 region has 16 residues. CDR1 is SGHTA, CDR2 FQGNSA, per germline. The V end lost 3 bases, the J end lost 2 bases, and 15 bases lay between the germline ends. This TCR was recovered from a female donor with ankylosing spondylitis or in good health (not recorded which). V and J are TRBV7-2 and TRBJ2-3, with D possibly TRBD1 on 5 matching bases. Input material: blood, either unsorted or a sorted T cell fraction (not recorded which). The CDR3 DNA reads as TGTGCCAGCAGCTTCGACAGTGTCCCCCCCACAGATACGCAGTATTTT. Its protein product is CASSFDSVPPTDTQYF.